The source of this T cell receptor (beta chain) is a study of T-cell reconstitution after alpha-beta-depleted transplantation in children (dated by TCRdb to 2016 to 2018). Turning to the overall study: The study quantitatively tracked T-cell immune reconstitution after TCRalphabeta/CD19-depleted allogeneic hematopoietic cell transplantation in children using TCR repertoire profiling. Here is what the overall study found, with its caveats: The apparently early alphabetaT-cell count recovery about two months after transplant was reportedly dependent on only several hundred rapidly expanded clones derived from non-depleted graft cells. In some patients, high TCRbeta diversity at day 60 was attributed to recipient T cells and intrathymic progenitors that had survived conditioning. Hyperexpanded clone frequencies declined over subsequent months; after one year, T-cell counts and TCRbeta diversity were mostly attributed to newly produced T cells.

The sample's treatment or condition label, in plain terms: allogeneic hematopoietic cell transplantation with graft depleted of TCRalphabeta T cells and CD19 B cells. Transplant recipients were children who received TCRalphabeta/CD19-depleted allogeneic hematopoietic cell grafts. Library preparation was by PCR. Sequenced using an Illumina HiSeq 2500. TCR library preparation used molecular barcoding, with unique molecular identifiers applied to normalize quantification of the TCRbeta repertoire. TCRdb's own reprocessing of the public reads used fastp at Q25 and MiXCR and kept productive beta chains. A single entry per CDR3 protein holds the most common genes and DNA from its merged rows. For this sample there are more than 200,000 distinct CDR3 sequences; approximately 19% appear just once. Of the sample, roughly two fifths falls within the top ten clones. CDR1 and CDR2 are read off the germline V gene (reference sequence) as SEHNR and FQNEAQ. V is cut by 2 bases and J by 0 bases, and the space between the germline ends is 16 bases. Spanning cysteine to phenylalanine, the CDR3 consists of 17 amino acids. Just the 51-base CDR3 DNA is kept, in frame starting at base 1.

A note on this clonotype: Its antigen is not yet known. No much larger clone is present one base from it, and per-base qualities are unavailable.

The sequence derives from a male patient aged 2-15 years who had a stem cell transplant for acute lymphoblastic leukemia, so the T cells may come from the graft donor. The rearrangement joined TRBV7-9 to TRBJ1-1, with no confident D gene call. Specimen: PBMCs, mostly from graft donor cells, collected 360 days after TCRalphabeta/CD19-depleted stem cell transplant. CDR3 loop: CASSLYIGRTMNTEAFF. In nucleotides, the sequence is TGTGCCAGCAGCTTATATATCGGCAGAACCATGAACACTGAAGCTTTCTTT.